The 18 T cell receptor beta chains presented below share a single source sample, sequenced in a study of breast tumors, draining lymph nodes, adjacent tissues (dated by TCRdb to 2015 to 2016). The axillary draining lymph nodes of breast cancer patients were the source of the lymph node samples. Library preparation was by multiplex PCR. Instrument used: Illumina HiSeq 2000. TCRdb's own reprocessing of the public reads used fastp at Q25 and MiXCR and kept productive beta chains. Records with the same CDR3 protein are collapsed into one entry carrying the most frequent genes and DNA. Within this sample are 150,000 or so distinct CDR3 sequences, with roughly a third of them counted one time only. Of the sample, 3% to 4% falls within the top ten clones. The sample was axillary lymph node tissue. All receptors derive from a female donor with breast cancer. Some clones in this sample may be carry-over from other donors' samples.

The table lists this clonotype with many counts. V and J are TRBV19 and TRBJ1-3, with TRBD1 matching 10 bases. The J segment lost 2 bases and the V segment lost 10 bases, leaving 8 bases of the junction unmatched. From germline, CDR1 is LNHDA and CDR2 SQIVND (reference sequence). CDR3 length: 15 amino acids. The CDR3 DNA sequence: TGTGCCACCAGACAGGGGGCGAGCCCTGGAAACACCATATATTTT. It translates to CATRQGASPGNTIYF.

This clonotype appeared many times. V gene TRBV7-3 combines with J gene TRBJ2-7; 7 bases agree with TRBD2. V was clipped by 6 bases and J by 2 bases; unmatched bases: 10. The CDR3 has 15 residues. The germline V gene has CDR1 SGHTA and CDR2 FQGTGA. The CDR3 reads CASSSRRAGPYEQYF. The CDR3, as DNA: TGTGCCAGCAGTTCGCGGCGAGCGGGACCCTACGAGCAGTACTTC. The whole variable domain, remainder taken from reference TRBV7-3 and TRBJ2-7, is GAGVSQTPSNKVTEKGKYVELRCDPISGHTALYWYRQSLGQGPEFLIYFQGTGAADDSGLPNDRFFAVRPEGSVSTLKIQRTERGDSAVYLCASSSRRAGPYEQYFGPGTRLTVT.

The rearrangement uses TRBV5-1 and TRBJ2-5; 8 bases are a match to TRBD2. The germline CDR1 and CDR2 sequences are SGHRS and YFSETQ. V dropped 0 bases and J dropped 0; count of bases not matched to a gene: 28. The CDR3 loop spans 24 amino acids. The CDR3 is CASSLVRVHVVAGLGGRDQETQYF. CDR3 DNA sequence: TGCGCCAGCAGCTTGGTCAGGGTACACGTCGTAGCGGGGCTCGGGGGCCGTGACCAAGAGACCCAGTACTTC.

The rearrangement links TRBV7-9 to TRBJ1-4, with D uncertain. Germline loops: CDR1 SEHNR, CDR2 FQNEAQ (reference sequence). CDR3 length: 14 amino acids. V was pared by 5 bases and J by 5 bases, with 12 bases between. Here the CDR3 DNA reads TGTGCCAGCAGCCCCCCCCTTAACAATGAAAAACTGTTTTTT. Translating gives CASSPPLNNEKLFF.

The chain combines TRBV7-8 with TRBJ1-6, with 8 bases lining up with TRBD1. V shed 5 bases and J 7 bases; nucleotides not matched to a gene: 7. The germline gives CDR1 SGHVS, CDR2 FQNEAQ. The CDR3 has 15 amino acids. The CDR3 DNA sequence: TGTGCCAGCAGCCAAGCAGGGGGCAAGAATTCACCCCTCCACTTT. It yields the protein CASSQAGGKNSPLHF. Supplemented by reference TRBV7-8 and TRBJ1-6, the full variable domain reads GAGVSQSPRYKVAKRGQDVALRCDPISGHVSLFWYQQALGQGPEFLTYFQNEAQLDKSGLPSDRFFAERPEGSVSTLKIQRTQQEDSAVYLCASSQAGGKNSPLHFGNGTRLTVT.

This chain links TRBV19 with TRBJ2-5, with TRBD2 matching 8 bases. V lost 3 bases, J lost 4 bases, and 7 bases stayed unmatched. CDR3 length: 15 residues. CDR1 is LNHDA, CDR2 SQIVND, per germline (reference sequence). This CDR3 is CASSIGVSGIETQYF. The CDR3 DNA is TGTGCCAGTAGTATTGGGGTTAGCGGGATAGAGACCCAGTACTTC.

The chain uses TRBV5-5 and TRBJ2-4; 8 bases fit TRBD2. The CDR3 is 15 amino acids. CDR1 and CDR2 (germline): SGHKS, YYEKEE (reference sequence). V was pared by 4 bases and J by 2 bases, with 5 bases of the junction left unmatched. As DNA, the CDR3 is TGTGCCAGCAGCCCCCGGGAGGGGACCAAAAACATTCAGTACTTC. Amino acids: CASSPREGTKNIQYF. The complete variable domain, with remaining parts taken from reference TRBV5-5 and TRBJ2-4, reads DAGVTQSPTHLIKTRGQQVTLRCSPISGHKSVSWYQQVLGQGPQFIFQYYEKEERGRGNFPDRFSARQFPNYSSELNVNALLLGDSALYLCASSPREGTKNIQYFGAGTRLSVL.

This chain joins TRBV4-2 and TRBJ1-1; 9 bases are a match to TRBD1. This CDR3 contains 16 residues. The V gene end was trimmed by 3 bases and the J gene end by 2 bases; junction bases not matched to a gene: 7. Germline lookup yields CDR1 LGHNA and CDR2 YNFKEQ. The chain's CDR3 is CASSHPQGAVNTEAFF. The CDR3 coding sequence is TGTGCCAGCAGCCACCCACAGGGGGCAGTAAACACTGAAGCTTTCTTT.

On this clonotype itself: Likely a read error: the CDR3 ends without its conserved phenylalanine or tryptophan. The chain links TRBV20-1 to TRBJ1-5, with 8 nucleotides matching TRBD1. This CDR3 has 18 residues. V lost 3 bases and J lost 2; bases outside the gene matches: 15. Germline V CDR1 and CDR2: DFQATT, SNEGSKA (reference sequence). Here the CDR3 DNA reads TGCAGTGCTAGTCCCACTACAGGGGGTAGAGTCGGCAATCAGCCCCAGCATGGT. Its translation: CSASPTTGGRVGNQPQHG.

This clonotype has a count of ten or more. The chain uses TRBV12-3 or TRBV12-4 and TRBJ1-6; D unclear. Trimming removed 6 bases at V and 13 bases at J, with 13 bases between. The CDR3 is 12 amino acids. The CDR3 is CASSPGRPPLHF. The CDR3 DNA reads TGTGCCAGCAGCCCCGGACGCCCGCCCCTCCACTTT.

This clonotype was counted a few times. The genes are TRBV18 and TRBJ2-1, with 12 positions matching TRBD2. Germline V gene sequence: CDR1 KGHSH, CDR2 LQKENI. Unmatched junction bases numbered 15, after V lost 6 bases and J lost 9 bases. The CDR3 contains 17 residues. Here the CDR3 DNA reads TGTGCCAGCTCCCGAGAGGCTAGCGGGAGGGTGCAGGCTGAGCAGTTCTTC. It specifies CASSREASGRVQAEQFF.

This clonotype was picked up one time. A single base separates this from a much larger clone, so it may be a read error. The chain combines TRBV30 with TRBJ2-1, with unresolved D. Trimming shortened V by 2 bases and J by 8 bases, and 13 bases separated the two germline ends. Germline V lookup: CDR1 GTSNPN, CDR2 SVGIG (reference sequence). The CDR3 length is 13 residues. The chain's CDR3 is CAWSLGPRDEQFF. CDR3 DNA: TGTGCCTGGAGTCTGGGCCCCCGGGATGAGCAGTTCTTC.

Ten or more counts support this clonotype. Here the CDR3 DNA reads TGTGCCAGCAGCCGCCTAGGAATAGATACGCAGTATTTT. Translating gives CASSRLGIDTQYF. This chain uses TRBV7-3 with TRBJ2-3; unclear D gene. The V and J ends lost 5 bases and 5 bases respectively, with 11 bases between them. Looked up from germline, CDR1 is SGHTA and CDR2 is FQGTGA. This CDR3 region has 13 residues.

A note on this clonotype: The junction and the germline gene differ at one end; a read error may be behind it. CDR3 protein: CASSHSTTGTGANVLTF. The CDR3 DNA reads TGTGCCAGCAGTCACTCCACGACAGGGACTGGGGCCAACGTCCTGACTTTC. This rearrangement joins TRBV6-5 to TRBJ2-6; 7 bases agree with TRBD1. Germline lookup yields CDR1 MNHEY and CDR2 SVGAGI. This CDR3 comprises 17 residues.

This clonotype was observed many times. This chain joins TRBV20-1 and TRBJ2-1; possible D gene TRBD1, 5 bases. The CDR3 length is 8 residues. The V gene's germline CDR1 is DFQATT and CDR2 SNEGSKA (reference sequence). The CDR3 bases are TGCAGAAGGGGTGAGCAGTTCTTC. Its translation: CRRGEQFF.

Ten or more counts support this clonotype. The chain has TRBV30 and TRBJ2-5; TRBD1 aligns across 8 bases. The germline V gene encodes CDR1 GTSNPN and CDR2 SVGIG (reference sequence). CDR3 length: 13 amino acids. V shed 5 bases and J 5 bases; nucleotides not matched to a gene: 7. CDR3 protein: CAWGAGGGETQYF. As DNA, the CDR3 is TGTGCCTGGGGTGCAGGGGGCGGGGAGACCCAGTACTTC.

Many counts were recorded for this clonotype. The chain uses TRBV5-1 and TRBJ2-3, with D unresolved. The CDR3 consists of 15 residues. Germline V gene sequence: CDR1 SGHRS, CDR2 YFSETQ. Trimming pared 0 bases from V and 4 bases from J, leaving 12 bases between. Written as DNA, the CDR3 is TGCGCCAGCAGCTTGGAGGTGTCCGCGGCAGATACGCAGTATTTT. Its translation is CASSLEVSAADTQYF.

The J gene is TRBJ2-3, the V gene TRBV6-5; D perhaps matches TRBD2 (7 bases). The CDR3 loop spans 16 amino acids. Trimming stripped 7 bases from V and 4 bases from J, with 21 bases between. Germline-derived CDR1 and CDR2 are MNHEY and SVGAGI. The CDR3 sequence is CASKGSAQGGSDTQYF. DNA of the CDR3: TGTGCCAGCAAGGGGTCCGCACAGGGAGGGTCAGATACGCAGTATTTT.